This T cell receptor (beta chain) was profiled in a study of cytomegalovirus exposure and HLA in healthy donors. Trimming took off 0 bases at V and 11 bases at J, with 14 bases between the two ends. The length of the CDR3 is 15 residues. Germline CDR1 reads MNHEY; CDR2 reads SVGAGI. The PCR employed 60 Vbeta primers together with 13 Jbeta primers. Authors' processing steps: Among the unique TCR beta chains that a later analysis counted, around 82 million in all, roughly 11 million were shared. The data were produced by immunoSEQ multiplex PCR, yet TCRdb's version contains in-frame clones alone and is incomplete. V and J calls and clone size come straight from that table; D and trimming were deduced from the DNA. The data contain roughly 180,000 clones, around 75% of them singletons.

The specimen was PBMCs. This sequence originates from a male donor in good health and CMV-seronegative. The chain couples TRBV6-5 to TRBJ1-6; D is perhaps TRBD1 (5 bases). CDR3 sequence: CASSYSRGGRTPLHF. CDR3 nucleotide sequence: TGTGCCAGCAGTTACTCTAGGGGCGGAAGGACACCCCTCCACTTT.